This T cell receptor (beta chain) appears in the sequencing data of a study of T cells in Graves' hyperthyroidism and ophthalmopathy. This clonotype showed up many times. Antigen: not known. The CDR3 covers 12 residues. Germline CDR1 reads GTSNPN; CDR2 reads SVGIG (reference sequence). The germline V and J ends were trimmed by 7 bases and 4 bases, with 13 bases remaining between them. Whole-study results and caveats: A 13 V-J model separated ophthalmopathy from stable hyperthyroidism. Most thyroid-expanded clonotypes above 0.001 were also found in blood. Progression to ophthalmopathy was predicted a median of roughly 6.8 months early.

Template material for amplifying TCR beta CDR3 regions consisted of RNA transcripts. During a first-round RT-PCR of the TCR CDR3, the HTBI primer set was used. In TCRdb, the multiplex PCR reads were re-called with MiXCR into one record per CDR3 protein. The data show 600,000 or so distinct CDR3 sequences, with 13% to 15% seen just once and 6.5% to 9% held by the top ten. The gene calls are TRBV30 and TRBJ1-1; a possible D gene is TRBD1 (5 bases). Specimen: blood. This clonotype originated in a woman between 18 and 29 years old with Graves' ophthalmopathy. CDR3 region: CASGRGITEAFF. CDR3 DNA: TGTGCCTCGGGGAGGGGAATCACTGAAGCTTTCTTT. The entire variable domain, with the rest obtained from reference TRBV30 and TRBJ1-1, is as follows: SQTIHQWPATLVQPVGSPLSLECTVEGTSNPNLYWYRQAAGRGLQLLFYSVGIGQISSEVPQNLSASRPQDRQFILSSKKLLLSDSGFYLCASGRGITEAFFGQGTRLTVV.